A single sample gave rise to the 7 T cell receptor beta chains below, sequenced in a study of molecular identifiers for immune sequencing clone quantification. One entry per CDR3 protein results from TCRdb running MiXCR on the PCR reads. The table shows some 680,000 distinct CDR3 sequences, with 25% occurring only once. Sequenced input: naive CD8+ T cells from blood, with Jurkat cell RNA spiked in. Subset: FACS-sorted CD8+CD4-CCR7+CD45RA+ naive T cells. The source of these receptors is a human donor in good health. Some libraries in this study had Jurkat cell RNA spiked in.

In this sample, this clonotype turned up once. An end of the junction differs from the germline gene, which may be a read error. As DNA, the CDR3 is TGCAGTGCCTCGACAACGAACACCGGGGCGCTGTTTTTT. Protein: CSASTTNTGALFF. The V call is TRBV20-1, the J call TRBJ2-2; the D gene could be TRBD1 or TRBD2 (5 bases each). Germline V CDR1 and CDR2: DFQATT, SNEGSKA (reference sequence). There are 13 residues in the CDR3.

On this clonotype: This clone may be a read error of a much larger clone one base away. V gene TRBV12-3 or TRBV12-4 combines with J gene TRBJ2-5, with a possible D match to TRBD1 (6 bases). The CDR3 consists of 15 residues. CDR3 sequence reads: CASRMGPGQQEAQYF. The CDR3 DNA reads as TGTGCCAGCAGAATGGGACCGGGACAACAAGAGGCCCAGTACTTC.

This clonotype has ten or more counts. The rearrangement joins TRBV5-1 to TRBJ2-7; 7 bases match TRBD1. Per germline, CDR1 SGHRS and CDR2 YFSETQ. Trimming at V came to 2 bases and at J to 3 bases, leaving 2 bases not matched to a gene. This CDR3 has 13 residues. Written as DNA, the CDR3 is TGCGCCAGCAGCTTCGGGGACAGCTACGAGCAGTACTTC. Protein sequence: CASSFGDSYEQYF.

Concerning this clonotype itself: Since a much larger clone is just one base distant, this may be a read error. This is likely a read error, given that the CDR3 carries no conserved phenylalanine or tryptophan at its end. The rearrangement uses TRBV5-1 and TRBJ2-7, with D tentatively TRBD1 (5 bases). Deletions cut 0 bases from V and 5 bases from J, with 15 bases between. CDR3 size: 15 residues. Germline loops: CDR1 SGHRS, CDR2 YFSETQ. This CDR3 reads CASSLVGARSDEQYL. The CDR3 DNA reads TGCGCCAGCAGCTTGGTAGGGGCCCGTTCAGACGAGCAGTACCTC.

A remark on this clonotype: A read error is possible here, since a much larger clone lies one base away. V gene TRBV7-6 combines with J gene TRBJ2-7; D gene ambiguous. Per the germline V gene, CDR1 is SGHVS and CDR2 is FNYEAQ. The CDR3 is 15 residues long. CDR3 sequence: CPSSLAGRSSYEQYF. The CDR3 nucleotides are TGTCCCAGCAGCTTAGCAGGCCGAAGCTCCTACGAGCAGTACTTC. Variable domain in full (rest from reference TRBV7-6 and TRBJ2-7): GAGVSQSPRYKVTKRGQDVALRCDPISGHVSLYWYRQALGQGPEFLTYFNYEAQQDKSGLPNDRFSAERPEGSISTLTIQRTEQRDSAMYRCPSSLAGRSSYEQYFGPGTRLTVT.

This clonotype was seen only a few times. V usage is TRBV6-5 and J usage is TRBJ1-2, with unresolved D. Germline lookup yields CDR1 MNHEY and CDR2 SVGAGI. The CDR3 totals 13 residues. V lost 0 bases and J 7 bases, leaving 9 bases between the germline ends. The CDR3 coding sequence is TGTGCCAGCAGTTACTCGACCAGTTTTGGCTACACCTTC. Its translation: CASSYSTSFGYTF.

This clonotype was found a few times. The chain's CDR3 is CASSPDGAGSSYEQYF. The CDR3 coding sequence is TGTGCCAGCAGCCCGGATGGTGCGGGGAGCTCCTACGAGCAGTACTTC. The chain combines TRBV7-9 with TRBJ2-7, with TRBD2 as a possible D gene (6 bases). The CDR3 sequence is 16 residues long. CDR1 is SEHNR, CDR2 FQNEAQ, per germline (reference sequence). V lost 5 bases and J 0 bases, leaving 17 bases between the germline ends.